These 23 T cell receptor beta chains were sequenced from one sample in a study of T-cell reconstitution after alpha-beta-depleted transplantation in children. Using unique molecular identifiers, the investigators prepared the TCRbeta library. TCRdb called the PCR reads again in MiXCR, with one record for every CDR3 protein. The sample consists of about 500,000 distinct CDR3 sequences, about 30% of them appearing once. The sequences come from PBMCs from the stem cell graft donor, collected from the stem cell graft. The receptors originated from a human donor who donated a stem cell graft to a child with aplastic anemia.

The CDR3 region is CASGFGYEQYV. As DNA, the CDR3 is TGTGCTAGTGGTTTCGGGTACGAGCAGTACGTC. The rearrangement links TRBV12-5 to TRBJ2-7; D gene uncertain. The V end lost 3 bases, the J end lost 4 bases, and 4 bases lay between the germline ends. Germline V gene data show CDR1 as LGHNT and CDR2 as FRNRAP. The CDR3 has 11 residues.

This clonotype has just a few counts. Here the CDR3 reads CSASPWGQGYEQYF. The DNA of the CDR3 is TGCAGTGCTAGTCCCTGGGGACAGGGCTACGAGCAGTACTTC. This rearrangement joins TRBV20-1 to TRBJ2-7; TRBD1 matches 9 bases. The trim removed 3 bases at V and 3 bases at J, leaving 6 bases unmatched. The CDR3 covers 14 residues. Germline loops: CDR1 DFQATT, CDR2 SNEGSKA (reference sequence).

This sequence joins TRBV27 and TRBJ1-4; no clear D gene. Trimming cost V 2 bases and J 4 bases, with 11 bases left between them. The CDR3 is 15 residues long. Germline V gene data show CDR1 as MNHEY and CDR2 as SMNVEV (reference sequence). The CDR3 nucleotides read TGTGCCAGCAGTTTAATTGGGAGTTATAATGAAAAACTGTTTTTT. Residues: CASSLIGSYNEKLFF.

This clonotype was seen more than once but under ten times. The chain is built from TRBV12-3 or TRBV12-4 and TRBJ1-6, with 7 bases fitting TRBD1. V shed 4 bases, J shed 8 bases, and the junction held 5 bases outside the gene matches. The CDR3 has 14 residues. CDR3 region: CASSSTGTHSPLHF. In nucleotides, the CDR3 is TGTGCCAGCAGTTCGACAGGGACGCATTCACCCCTCCACTTT.

The CDR3 bases are TGTGCCAGCAGCCAAGGGTTGGGGGGTGGCAATGAGCAGTTCTTC. Translating gives CASSQGLGGGNEQFF. The chain carries TRBV5-5 and TRBJ2-1; possibly TRBD2 for D (6 bases). The CDR3 extends over 15 amino acids. Deletions cut 4 bases from V and 6 bases from J, with 17 bases between. CDR1 is SGHKS, CDR2 YYEKEE, per germline (reference sequence).

This clonotype has more than one count but fewer than ten. The chain carries TRBV10-3 and TRBJ2-5; D gene uncertain. Trimming shortened V by 6 bases and J by 5 bases, and 19 bases separated the two germline ends. This CDR3 is built from 15 residues. CDR1 is ENHRY, CDR2 SYGVKD, per germline. The DNA for the CDR3 is TGTGCCATCAGCGCCATCCCTCTTAACGGGGAGACCCAGTACTTC. It yields the protein CAISAIPLNGETQYF.

This sequence joins TRBV12-3 or TRBV12-4 and TRBJ2-2; D is ambiguous. The germline V and J ends were trimmed by 3 bases and 8 bases, with 13 bases remaining between them. The length of the CDR3 is 14 residues. CDR3 bases: TGTGCCAGCAGTTTGACGGACCCATCAGGGGAGCTGTTTTTT. Amino acid sequence: CASSLTDPSGELFF.

This clonotype was seen just once. The chain couples TRBV27 to TRBJ2-3; D call uncertain. The CDR3 is 12 amino acids. V lost 2 bases and J lost 6, with 6 bases in between. The V gene's germline CDR1 is MNHEY and CDR2 SMNVEV (reference sequence). CDR3 protein: CASSLIGDTQYF. For the CDR3, the DNA is TGTGCCAGCAGTTTAATAGGGGATACGCAGTATTTT.

This clonotype occurred a few times. The chain joins TRBV4-2 to TRBJ2-7; 7 bases are a match to TRBD2. In germline, CDR1 is LGHNA, CDR2 YNFKEQ. The CDR3 has 17 residues. The junction had 8 bases not matched to a gene; V was cut back by 0 bases and J by 0 bases. CDR3 amino acids: CASSQDWASGSSYEQYF. The CDR3 DNA sequence: TGTGCCAGCAGCCAAGATTGGGCTAGCGGCAGCTCCTACGAGCAGTACTTC.

The rearrangement uses TRBV4-1 and TRBJ2-6; 11 bases are shared with TRBD2. The CDR3 has 23 residues. With 0 bases clipped from V and 2 bases from J, the junction kept 18 bases outside the gene matches. Germline assignment: CDR1 MGHRA and CDR2 YSYEKL. CDR3 loop: CASSQDRFWGLAGGGAGANVLTF. Here the CDR3 DNA reads TGCGCCAGCAGCCAAGATCGGTTCTGGGGCCTAGCGGGAGGAGGGGCTGGGGCCAACGTCCTGACTTTC.

This clonotype has just one count. This chain links TRBV18 with TRBJ2-7; 7 nucleotides agree with TRBD1. V was pared by 2 bases and J by 1 base, with 8 bases of the junction left unmatched. The CDR3 sequence is 16 residues long. Germline V gene data show CDR1 as KGHSH and CDR2 as LQKENI. CDR3 bases: TGTGCCAGCTCACCAGCCGGGACAGTGTCATCCTACGAGCAGTACTTC. This encodes CASSPAGTVSSYEQYF. Supplemented by reference TRBV18 and TRBJ2-7, the full variable domain reads NAGVMQNPRHLVRRRGQEARLRCSPMKGHSHVYWYRQLPEEGLKFMVYLQKENIIDESGMPKERFSAEFPKEGPSILRIQQVVRGDSAAYFCASSPAGTVSSYEQYFGPGTRLTVT.

Only a few counts were recorded for this clonotype. The gene calls are TRBV7-9 and TRBJ1-1, with D maybe TRBD1 (5 bases). This CDR3 spans 14 amino acids. Trimming removed 4 bases at V and 2 bases at J, with 11 bases between. CDR1 is SEHNR, CDR2 FQNEAQ, per germline (reference sequence). The CDR3 DNA sequence: TGTGCCAGCAGCTCGACAGAGACAAACACTGAAGCTTTCTTT. Its translation: CASSSTETNTEAFF.

The chain joins TRBV11-1 to TRBJ2-6; TRBD1 matches 8 bases. Germline V CDR1 and CDR2: SGHAT, FQDESV (reference sequence). Trimming at V came to 5 bases and at J to 0 bases, leaving 15 bases not matched to a gene. The CDR3 has 20 amino acids. The DNA of the CDR3 is TGTGCCAGCAGCGGACCAGCGGAGGACAGGGAACTCTCTGGGGCCAACGTCCTGACTTTC. Its translation is CASSGPAEDRELSGANVLTF.

This clonotype was observed a few times. The chain carries TRBV20-1 and TRBJ1-5; weak D call: TRBD1 (5 bases). The CDR3 covers 15 residues. V gave up 4 bases and J gave up 3 bases, with 16 bases separating them. Germline-derived CDR1 and CDR2 are DFQATT and SNEGSKA (reference sequence). As DNA, the CDR3 is TGCAGTGCTAAAGCCGGGGCAGGGCTCAATCAGCCCCAGCATTTT. It specifies CSAKAGAGLNQPQHF.

The chain has TRBV5-1 and TRBJ2-1; D unresolved. There are 14 residues in the CDR3. Germline CDR1 reads SGHRS; CDR2 reads YFSETQ. V was shortened by 0 bases and J by 9 bases, with 13 bases between the two germline ends. CDR3: CASSLEPKASEQFF. In nucleotides, the CDR3 is TGCGCCAGCAGCTTGGAACCGAAGGCCAGTGAGCAGTTCTTC.

The V gene is TRBV13, the J gene TRBJ1-3; D call uncertain. V was trimmed by 2 bases and J by 8 bases, leaving 7 bases between them. Germline lookup yields CDR1 PRHDT and CDR2 FYEKMQ (reference sequence). This CDR3 has 12 amino acids. The DNA of the CDR3 is TGTGCCAGCAGCTTATCAGATTACACCATATATTTT. This sequence encodes CASSLSDYTIYF.

This clonotype came up a few times. The V and J genes are TRBV7-8 and TRBJ2-5; the D is unclear. The CDR3 runs to 13 residues. Germline CDR1 SGHVS, CDR2 FQNEAQ. V was trimmed by 5 bases and J by 1 base, leaving 8 bases between them. CDR3: CASSPLTQETQYF. CDR3 DNA sequence: TGTGCCAGCAGCCCCTTGACCCAAGAGACCCAGTACTTC.

This clonotype was picked up a small number of times. CDR3 in amino acids: CASSLFVTGELFF. CDR3 sequence (DNA): TGTGCCAGCAGTTTATTTGTCACCGGGGAGCTGTTTTTT. This chain joins TRBV27 and TRBJ2-2, with no clear D. Germline V gene data show CDR1 as MNHEY and CDR2 as SMNVEV (reference sequence). V dropped 1 base and J dropped 4 bases, with 4 bases sitting between them. The CDR3 runs 13 residues.

This clonotype was counted once. This chain joins TRBV30 and TRBJ1-2; tentative D call: TRBD1 (6 bases). This CDR3 is 14 amino acids long. Trimming took off 1 base at V and 0 bases at J, with 9 bases between the two ends. Germline V gives CDR1 GTSNPN, CDR2 SVGIG (reference sequence). The CDR3 DNA sequence: TGTGCCTGGAGTGGACACAGGGCTAACTATGGCTACACCTTC. It encodes CAWSGHRANYGYTF.

V and J are TRBV5-1 and TRBJ2-1; possibly TRBD2 for D (6 bases). In germline, CDR1 is SGHRS, CDR2 YFSETQ. The CDR3 is made up of 16 amino acids. V gave up 0 bases and J gave up 5 bases, with 15 bases separating them. The CDR3 sequence is CASSLGLATSHNEQFF. The CDR3 bases are TGCGCCAGCAGCTTGGGGCTAGCGACTTCCCACAATGAGCAGTTCTTC.

The rearrangement links TRBV15 to TRBJ2-4; 7 bases agree with TRBD2. CDR3 length: 15 residues. Trimming removed 5 bases from V and 3 bases from J; junction bases left unmatched: 7. From germline, CDR1 is LNHNV and CDR2 YYDKDF (reference sequence). The CDR3 sequence: CATSPGGGVKNIQYF. The CDR3 nucleotides read TGTGCCACCAGCCCGGGTGGGGGGGTCAAAAACATTCAGTACTTC. The variable domain in full, completed from reference TRBV15 and TRBJ2-4, reads DAMVIQNPRYQVTQFGKPVTLSCSQTLNHNVMYWYQQKSSQAPKLLFHYYDKDFNNEADTPDNFQSRRPNTSFCFLDIRSPGLGDTAMYLCATSPGGGVKNIQYFGAGTRLSVL.

A few counts support this clonotype. J is TRBJ2-7 and V is TRBV4-3; D not resolved. V lost 1 base to trimming and J lost 2 bases, with 9 bases between them. From germline, CDR1 is LGHNA and CDR2 YSLEER. This CDR3 is 14 amino acids long. The CDR3 spells CASSQVTIAYEQYF. CDR3 DNA: TGCGCCAGCAGCCAAGTAACAATTGCCTACGAGCAGTACTTC.

The rearrangement links TRBV18 to TRBJ2-7; D not certain. The CDR3 is 13 amino acids. V dropped 3 bases and J dropped 0 bases, with 6 bases sitting between them. The germline V gene has CDR1 KGHSH and CDR2 LQKENI. This CDR3 is CASSPLGSYEQYV. The CDR3 DNA reads TGTGCCAGCTCACCTCTGGGCTCCTACGAGCAGTACGTC.